Listed below are T cell receptor beta chains from one sample, sequenced in a study of naive and memory T cell subsets. TCRdb re-analysed the UMI-ligation and nested PCR reads in MiXCR, keeping a single row per CDR3 protein. Here the sample spans tens of thousands of distinct CDR3 sequences, over 9% being singletons. The specimen sequenced was naive CD8+ T cells from blood. These receptors came from a human donor in good health. Each CDR3 is given with its conserved first and last residue. A D gene is named only where the DNA matches it firmly. Not every row has a clone size; where given, it reads once, few, many or a size class.

D gene: .
J gene: TRBJ2-1
V gene: TRBV5-6
clone size: few
CDR3 protein: CASSSDGGGEQFF
CDR3 DNA: TGTGCCAGCAGCTCAGACGGAGGCGGGGAGCAGTTCTTC

D gene: .
J gene: TRBJ2-6
V gene: TRBV10-3
clone size: many
CDR3 protein: CAISPGANVLTF
CDR3 DNA: TGTGCCATCTCCCCTGGGGCCAACGTCCTGACTTTC

D gene: .
J gene: TRBJ1-2
V gene: TRBV7-9
clone size: many
CDR3 protein: CASSYAGGNGYTF
CDR3 DNA: TGTGCCAGCAGCTACGCCGGGGGGAACGGCTACACCTTC

D gene: TRBD1
J gene: TRBJ2-3
V gene: TRBV20-1
clone size: .
CDR3 protein: CSATTGVRLSDTQYF
CDR3 DNA: TGCAGTGCTACGACAGGGGTGAGGTTGTCAGATACGCAGTATTTT

D gene: TRBD2
J gene: TRBJ2-1
V gene: TRBV4-1
clone size: few
CDR3 protein: CASSDRGGEQFF
CDR3 DNA: TGCGCCAGCAGCGACCGCGGGGGTGAGCAGTTCTTC

D gene: .
J gene: TRBJ1-1
V gene: TRBV12-3/TRBV12-4
clone size: few
CDR3 protein: CASSLVGAGGEAFF
CDR3 DNA: TGTGCCAGCAGTTTAGTGGGCGCGGGGGGTGAAGCTTTCTTT

D gene: .
J gene: TRBJ2-1
V gene: TRBV7-6
clone size: many
CDR3 protein: CASAIKAGIYNEQFF
CDR3 DNA: TGTGCCAGCGCCATTAAGGCAGGGATTTACAATGAGCAGTTCTTC

D gene: .
J gene: TRBJ1-1
V gene: TRBV27
clone size: few
CDR3 protein: CASSFQTGTEAFF
CDR3 DNA: TGTGCCAGCAGTTTTCAGACGGGCACTGAAGCTTTCTTT

D gene: .
J gene: TRBJ1-2
V gene: TRBV29-1
clone size: many
CDR3 protein: CSVEDRGRVYGYTF
CDR3 DNA: TGCAGCGTTGAAGATCGGGGCAGGGTCTATGGCTACACCTTC

D gene: TRBD2
J gene: TRBJ2-1
V gene: TRBV19
clone size: many
CDR3 protein: CASSTGGDNEQFF
CDR3 DNA: TGTGCCAGTAGCACGGGAGGGGACAATGAGCAGTTCTTC

D gene: TRBD2
J gene: TRBJ2-3
V gene: TRBV19
clone size: .
CDR3 protein: CASSIPTSGRAIDTQYF
CDR3 DNA: TGTGCCAGTAGTATCCCGACTAGCGGGAGGGCCATCGATACGCAGTATTTT

D gene: .
J gene: TRBJ2-2
V gene: TRBV9
clone size: many
CDR3 protein: CASSVAGTKTGELFF
CDR3 DNA: TGTGCCAGCAGCGTAGCGGGAACTAAGACCGGGGAGCTGTTTTTT

D gene: .
J gene: TRBJ2-7
V gene: TRBV27
clone size: few
CDR3 protein: CASSLSSGLGYEQYF
CDR3 DNA: TGTGCCAGCAGTTTATCGTCAGGGCTAGGTTACGAGCAGTACTTC

D gene: .
J gene: TRBJ1-6
V gene: TRBV12-3/TRBV12-4
clone size: many
CDR3 protein: CASSRLPDSPLHF
CDR3 DNA: TGTGCCAGCAGCCGACTTCCGGACTCACCCCTCCACTTT

D gene: TRBD2
J gene: TRBJ2-3
V gene: TRBV5-6
clone size: many
CDR3 protein: CASSFPDRGAGGPHDTQYF
CDR3 DNA: TGTGCCAGCAGCTTCCCCGACAGGGGAGCGGGAGGGCCTCATGATACGCAGTATTTT

D gene: .
J gene: TRBJ1-2
V gene: TRBV5-6
clone size: many
CDR3 protein: CASTLGRGIYGYTF
CDR3 DNA: TGTGCCAGCACCCTTGGGCGGGGGATCTATGGCTACACCTTC

D gene: .
J gene: TRBJ2-3
V gene: TRBV5-1
clone size: .
CDR3 protein: CASSLWGADADTQYF
CDR3 DNA: TGCGCCAGCAGCTTGTGGGGGGCGGACGCAGATACGCAGTATTTT

D gene: TRBD1
J gene: TRBJ2-2
V gene: TRBV4-1
clone size: many
CDR3 protein: CASSRGQVNTGELFF
CDR3 DNA: TGCGCCAGCAGCCGCGGACAGGTGAACACCGGGGAGCTGTTTTTT

D gene: .
J gene: TRBJ2-3
V gene: TRBV6-2/TRBV6-3
clone size: .
CDR3 protein: CASSPSAGPSDTQYF
CDR3 DNA: TGTGCCAGCAGCCCGTCGGCGGGACCCTCAGATACGCAGTATTTT

D gene: .
J gene: TRBJ2-1
V gene: TRBV29-1
clone size: few
CDR3 protein: CSVEQGWRLEDEQFF
CDR3 DNA: TGCAGCGTTGAACAGGGTTGGAGGTTAGAGGATGAGCAGTTCTTC

D gene: .
J gene: TRBJ2-7
V gene: TRBV9
clone size: few
CDR3 protein: CASSVGKGEQYF
CDR3 DNA: TGTGCCAGCAGCGTAGGGAAGGGAGAGCAGTACTTC

D gene: .
J gene: TRBJ2-1
V gene: TRBV24-1
clone size: .
CDR3 protein: CATSKGGSYNEQFF
CDR3 DNA: TGTGCCACCAGTAAAGGTGGGTCCTACAATGAGCAGTTCTTC